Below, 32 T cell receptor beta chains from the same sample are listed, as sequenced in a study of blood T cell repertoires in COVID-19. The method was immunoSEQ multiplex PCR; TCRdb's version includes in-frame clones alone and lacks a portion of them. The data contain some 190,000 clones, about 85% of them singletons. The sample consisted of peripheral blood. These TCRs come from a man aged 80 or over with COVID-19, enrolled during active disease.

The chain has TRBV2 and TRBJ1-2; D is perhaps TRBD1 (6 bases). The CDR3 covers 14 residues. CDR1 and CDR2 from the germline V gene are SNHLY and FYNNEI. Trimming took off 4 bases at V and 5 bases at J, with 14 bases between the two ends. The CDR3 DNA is TGTGCCAGCAGTGCCTCCGGACAGAAATATGGCTACACCTTC. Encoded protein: CASSASGQKYGYTF.

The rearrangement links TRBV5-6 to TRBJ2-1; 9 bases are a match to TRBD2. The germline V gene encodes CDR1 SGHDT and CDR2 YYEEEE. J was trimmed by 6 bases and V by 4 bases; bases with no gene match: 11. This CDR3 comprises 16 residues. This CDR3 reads CASSQPLGGGANEQFF. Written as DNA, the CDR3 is TGTGCCAGCAGCCAACCGTTGGGCGGGGGGGCCAATGAGCAGTTCTTC.

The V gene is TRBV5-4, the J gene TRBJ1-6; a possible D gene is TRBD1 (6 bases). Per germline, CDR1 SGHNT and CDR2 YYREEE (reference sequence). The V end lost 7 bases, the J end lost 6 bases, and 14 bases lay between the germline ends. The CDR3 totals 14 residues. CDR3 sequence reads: CASHPPGANSPLHF. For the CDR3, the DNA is TGTGCCAGCCATCCCCCAGGGGCTAATTCACCCCTCCACTTT.

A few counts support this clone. The CDR3 DNA reads TGTGCCAGTATCAACGACAGGTATAACTATGGCTACACCTTC. Protein product: CASINDRYNYGYTF. The J gene is TRBJ1-2, the V gene TRBV19, with D maybe TRBD1 (6 bases). Trimming shortened V by 7 bases and J by 1 base, and 13 bases separated the two germline ends. CDR3 length: 14 amino acids. CDR1 is LNHDA and CDR2 is SQIVND in the germline V gene (reference sequence).

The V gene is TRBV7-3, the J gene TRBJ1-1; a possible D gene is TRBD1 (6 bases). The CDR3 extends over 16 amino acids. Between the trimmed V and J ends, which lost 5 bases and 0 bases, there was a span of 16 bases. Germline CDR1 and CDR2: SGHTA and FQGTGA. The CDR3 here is CASSPRAGELNTEAFF. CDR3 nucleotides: TGTGCCAGCAGCCCTCGGGCAGGGGAGTTGAACACTGAAGCTTTCTTT.

The CDR3 region is CASSLGGAGYGYTF. CDR3 coding DNA: TGTGCCAGCAGCTTAGGGGGAGCAGGTTATGGCTACACCTTC. The chain combines TRBV7-9 with TRBJ1-2; D not certain. CDR1 is SEHNR and CDR2 is FQNEAQ in the germline V gene (reference sequence). The CDR3 spans 14 residues. V lost 1 base and J 5 bases, leaving 11 bases between the germline ends.

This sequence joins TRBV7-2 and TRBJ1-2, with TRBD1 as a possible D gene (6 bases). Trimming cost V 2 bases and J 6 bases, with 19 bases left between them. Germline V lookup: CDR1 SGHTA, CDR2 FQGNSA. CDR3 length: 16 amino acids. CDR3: CASSLHRLGGADGYTF. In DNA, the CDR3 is TGTGCCAGCAGCTTACACCGCCTCGGGGGGGCGGATGGCTACACCTTC.

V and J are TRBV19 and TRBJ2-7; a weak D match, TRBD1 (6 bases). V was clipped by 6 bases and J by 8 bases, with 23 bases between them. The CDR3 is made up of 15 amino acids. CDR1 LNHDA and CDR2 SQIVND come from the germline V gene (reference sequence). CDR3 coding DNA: TGTGCCAGTAGGCCTCCCACAGGGTACGGGTCGAAGCAGTACTTC. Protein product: CASRPPTGYGSKQYF.

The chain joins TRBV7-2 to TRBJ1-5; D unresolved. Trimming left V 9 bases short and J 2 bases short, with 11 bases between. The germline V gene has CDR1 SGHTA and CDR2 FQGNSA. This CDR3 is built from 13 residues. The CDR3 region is CASAPPGNQPQHF. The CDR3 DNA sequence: TGTGCCAGTGCCCCTCCGGGCAATCAGCCCCAGCATTTT.

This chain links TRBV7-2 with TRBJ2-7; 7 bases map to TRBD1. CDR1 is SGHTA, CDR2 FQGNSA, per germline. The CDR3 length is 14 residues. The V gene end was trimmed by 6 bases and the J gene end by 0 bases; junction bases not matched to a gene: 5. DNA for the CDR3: TGTGCCAGCAGTAGGGACAGTTTCTCCTACGAGCAGTACTTC. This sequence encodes CASSRDSFSYEQYF.

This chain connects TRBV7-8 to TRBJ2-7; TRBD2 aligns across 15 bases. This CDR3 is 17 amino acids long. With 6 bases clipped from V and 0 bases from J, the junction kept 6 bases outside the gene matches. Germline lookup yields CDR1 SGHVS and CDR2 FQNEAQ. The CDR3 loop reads CASRFGTSGGSSYEQYF. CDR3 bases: TGTGCCAGCAGGTTCGGGACTAGCGGGGGGTCCTCCTACGAGCAGTACTTC.

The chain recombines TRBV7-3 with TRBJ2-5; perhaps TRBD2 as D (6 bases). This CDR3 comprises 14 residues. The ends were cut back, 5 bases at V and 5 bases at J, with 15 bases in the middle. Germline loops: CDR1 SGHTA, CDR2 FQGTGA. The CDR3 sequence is CASSPGDWWETQYF. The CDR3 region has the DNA TGTGCCAGCAGCCCGGGGGACTGGTGGGAGACCCAGTACTTC.

CDR3 protein: CASRLRGFYNEQFF. The CDR3 region has the DNA TGTGCCAGCAGATTGAGGGGGTTTTACAATGAGCAGTTCTTC. The J gene is TRBJ2-1, the V gene TRBV27, with D maybe TRBD1 (6 bases). Trimming pared 6 bases from V and 4 bases from J, leaving 13 bases between. The CDR3 is 14 residues long. The germline CDR1 and CDR2 sequences are MNHEY and SMNVEV (reference sequence).

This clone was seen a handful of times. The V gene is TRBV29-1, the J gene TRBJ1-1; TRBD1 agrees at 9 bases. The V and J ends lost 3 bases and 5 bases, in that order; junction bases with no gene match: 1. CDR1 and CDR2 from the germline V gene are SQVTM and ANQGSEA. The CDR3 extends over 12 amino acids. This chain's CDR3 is CSVEGTGTEAFF. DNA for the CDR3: TGCAGCGTTGAGGGGACAGGGACTGAAGCTTTCTTT.

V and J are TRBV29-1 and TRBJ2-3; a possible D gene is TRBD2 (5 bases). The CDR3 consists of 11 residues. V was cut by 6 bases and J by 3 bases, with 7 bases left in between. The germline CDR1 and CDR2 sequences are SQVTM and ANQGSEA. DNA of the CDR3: TGCAGCGTCCTAGCAACAGATACGCAGTATTTT. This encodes CSVLATDTQYF.

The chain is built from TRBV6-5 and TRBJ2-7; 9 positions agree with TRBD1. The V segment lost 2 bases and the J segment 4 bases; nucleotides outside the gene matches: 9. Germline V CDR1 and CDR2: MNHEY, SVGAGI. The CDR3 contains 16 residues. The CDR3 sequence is CASSYKDRGIWYEQYF. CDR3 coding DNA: TGTGCCAGCAGTTACAAAGACAGGGGGATCTGGTACGAGCAGTACTTC.

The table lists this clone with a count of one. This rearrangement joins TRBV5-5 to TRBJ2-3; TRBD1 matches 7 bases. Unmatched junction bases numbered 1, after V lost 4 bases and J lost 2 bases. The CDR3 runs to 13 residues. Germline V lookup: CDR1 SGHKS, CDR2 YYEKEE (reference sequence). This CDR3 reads CASSGTATDTQYF. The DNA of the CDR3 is TGTGCCAGCAGCGGGACAGCCACAGATACGCAGTATTTT.

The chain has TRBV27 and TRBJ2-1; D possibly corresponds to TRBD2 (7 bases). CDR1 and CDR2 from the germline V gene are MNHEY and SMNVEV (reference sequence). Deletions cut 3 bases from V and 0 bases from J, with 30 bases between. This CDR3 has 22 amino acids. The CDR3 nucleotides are TGTGCCAGCAGTTTTTCGACATTGATATTGGGCGGGGGCAGCAGCTCCTACAATGAGCAGTTCTTC. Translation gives CASSFSTLILGGGSSSYNEQFF.

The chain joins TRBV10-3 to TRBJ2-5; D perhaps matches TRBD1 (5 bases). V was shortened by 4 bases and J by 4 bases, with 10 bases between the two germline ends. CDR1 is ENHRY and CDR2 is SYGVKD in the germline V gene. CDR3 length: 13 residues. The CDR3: CAISGRVGETQYF. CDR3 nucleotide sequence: TGTGCCATCAGTGGCAGGGTGGGAGAGACCCAGTACTTC.

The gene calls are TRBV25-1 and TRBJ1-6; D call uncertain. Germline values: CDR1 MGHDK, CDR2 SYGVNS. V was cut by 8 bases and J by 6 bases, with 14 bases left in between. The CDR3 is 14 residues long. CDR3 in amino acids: CASSSEGGNSPLHF. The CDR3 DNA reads TGTGCCAGCTCGAGCGAGGGAGGTAATTCACCCCTCCACTTT.

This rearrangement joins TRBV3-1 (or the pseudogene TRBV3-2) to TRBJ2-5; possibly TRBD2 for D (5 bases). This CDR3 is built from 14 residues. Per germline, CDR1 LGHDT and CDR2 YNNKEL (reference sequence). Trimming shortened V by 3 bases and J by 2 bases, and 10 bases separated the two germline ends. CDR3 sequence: CASSQDPGQETQYF. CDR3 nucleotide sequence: TGTGCCAGCAGCCAGGATCCGGGGCAAGAGACCCAGTACTTC.

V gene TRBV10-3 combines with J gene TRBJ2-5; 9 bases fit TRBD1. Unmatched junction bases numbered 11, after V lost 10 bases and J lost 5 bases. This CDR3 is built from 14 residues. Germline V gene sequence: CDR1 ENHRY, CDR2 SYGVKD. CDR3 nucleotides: TGTGCCACAAGGACAGGGGCTGTTGGGGAGACCCAGTACTTC. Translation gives CATRTGAVGETQYF.

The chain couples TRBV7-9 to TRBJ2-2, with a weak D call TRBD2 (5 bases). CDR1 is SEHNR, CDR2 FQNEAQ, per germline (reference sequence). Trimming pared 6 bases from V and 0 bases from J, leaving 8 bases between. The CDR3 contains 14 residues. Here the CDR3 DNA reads TGTGCCAGCAGGGTCGGGACGAACACCGGGGAGCTGTTTTTT. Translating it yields CASRVGTNTGELFF.

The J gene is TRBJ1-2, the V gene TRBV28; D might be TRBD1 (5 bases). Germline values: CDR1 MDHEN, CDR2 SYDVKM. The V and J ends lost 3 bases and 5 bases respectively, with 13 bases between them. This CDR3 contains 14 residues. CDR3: CASSFGGSPYGYTF. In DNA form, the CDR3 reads TGTGCCAGCAGTTTCGGGGGGTCACCTTATGGCTACACCTTC.

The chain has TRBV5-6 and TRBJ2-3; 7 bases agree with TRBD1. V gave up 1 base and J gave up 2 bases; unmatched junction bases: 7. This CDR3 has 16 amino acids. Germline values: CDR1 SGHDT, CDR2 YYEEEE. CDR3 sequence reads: CASSLPGTEDTDTQYF. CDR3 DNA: TGTGCCAGCAGCTTGCCCGGGACAGAGGACACAGATACGCAGTATTTT.

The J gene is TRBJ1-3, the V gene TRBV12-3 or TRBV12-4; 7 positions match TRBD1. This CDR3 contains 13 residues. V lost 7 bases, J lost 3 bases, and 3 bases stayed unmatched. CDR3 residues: CASNDRVGNTIYF. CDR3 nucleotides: TGTGCCAGCAACGACAGGGTTGGAAACACCATATATTTT.

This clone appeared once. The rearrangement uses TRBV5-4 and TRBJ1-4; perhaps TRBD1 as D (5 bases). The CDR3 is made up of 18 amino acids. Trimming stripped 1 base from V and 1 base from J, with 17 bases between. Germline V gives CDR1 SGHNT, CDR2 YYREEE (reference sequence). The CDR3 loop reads CASSLRAGPMQTNEKLFF. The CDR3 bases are TGTGCCAGCAGCTTGCGCGCGGGGCCCATGCAAACTAATGAAAAACTGTTTTTT.

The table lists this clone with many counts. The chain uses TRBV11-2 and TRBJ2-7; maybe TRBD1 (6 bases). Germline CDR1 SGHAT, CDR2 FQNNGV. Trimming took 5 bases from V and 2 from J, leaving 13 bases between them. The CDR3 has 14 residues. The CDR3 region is CASSDGQTTYEQYF. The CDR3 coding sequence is TGTGCCAGCAGCGACGGACAGACCACCTACGAGCAGTACTTC.

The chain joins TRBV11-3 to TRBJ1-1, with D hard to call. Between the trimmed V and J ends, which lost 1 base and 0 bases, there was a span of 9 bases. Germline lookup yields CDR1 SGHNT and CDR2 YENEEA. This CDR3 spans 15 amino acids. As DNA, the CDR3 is TGTGCCAGCAGCTTAGGGGGAGGGTTGAACACTGAAGCTTTCTTT. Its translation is CASSLGGGLNTEAFF. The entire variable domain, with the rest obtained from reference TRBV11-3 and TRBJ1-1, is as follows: EAGVVQSPRYKIIEKKQPVAFWCNPISGHNTLYWYLQNLGQGPELLIRYENEEAVDDSQLPKDRFSAERLKGVDSTLKIQPAELGDSAVYLCASSLGGGLNTEAFFGQGTRLTVV.

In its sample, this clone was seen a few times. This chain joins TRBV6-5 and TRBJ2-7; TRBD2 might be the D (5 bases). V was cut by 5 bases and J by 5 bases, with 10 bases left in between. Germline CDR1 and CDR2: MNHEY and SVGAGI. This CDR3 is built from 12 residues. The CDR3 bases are TGTGCCAGCAGTAACCGGGAAGACGAGCAGTACTTC. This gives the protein CASSNREDEQYF.

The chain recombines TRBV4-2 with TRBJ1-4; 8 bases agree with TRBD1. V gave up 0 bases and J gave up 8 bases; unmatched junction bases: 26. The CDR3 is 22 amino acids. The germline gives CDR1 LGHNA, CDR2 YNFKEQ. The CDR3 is CASSQDIQRSQGSRDRREKLFF. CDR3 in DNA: TGTGCCAGCAGCCAAGATATACAGCGCAGTCAGGGCTCGAGGGACAGGAGGGAAAAACTGTTTTTT.

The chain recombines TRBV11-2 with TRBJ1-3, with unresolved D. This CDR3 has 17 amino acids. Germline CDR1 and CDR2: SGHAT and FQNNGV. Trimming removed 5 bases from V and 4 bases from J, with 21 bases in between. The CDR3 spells CASSPPVAFWRGNTIYF. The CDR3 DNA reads TGTGCCAGCAGCCCCCCAGTGGCGTTCTGGAGAGGAAACACCATATATTTT.